This TCR beta chain is from a study of blood T cell repertoires in COVID-19. Study details: Donors in the United States, Italy and Spain gave samples during acute or convalescent COVID-19. T cells, B-cell-depleted T cells, or PBMCs provided the cDNA or gDNA that served as material.

Original methodology: Quantification of nucleated cells was approximated via reference gene primer amplification. Some clones are missing from TCRdb's copy, which holds only in-frame ones; the method was immunoSEQ multiplex PCR. Clonal size and the V and J genes are those of that table, whereas D and trimming came from the DNA. The sample contains some 110,000 clones, roughly four fifths of which appear only once. V was cut by 2 bases and J by 4 bases, with 11 bases left in between. This CDR3 has 13 residues. Germline lookup yields CDR1 GTSNPN and CDR2 SVGIG (reference sequence). This clone was seen once.

The sequenced sample was peripheral blood. The source is a woman of 80 years or more with active or convalescent COVID-19. V gene TRBV30 combines with J gene TRBJ1-2, with D perhaps TRBD1 (6 bases). CDR3 in amino acids: CAWSPTGIYGYTF. For the CDR3, the DNA is TGTGCCTGGAGTCCCACAGGGATCTATGGCTACACCTTC.